These T cell receptor beta chains were read from a single sample in a study of T cell changes during pregnancy in multiple sclerosis. Profiling relied on immunoSEQ multiplex PCR, and the TCRdb table lists in-frame clones only, not all of them. The profile shows fewer than 50,000 clones, around 93% of them singletons. The source was CD8+ T cells from peripheral blood mononuclear cells, collected in the third trimester of pregnancy. These receptors all come from a female donor with multiple sclerosis, enrolled in a pregnancy study. CDR3s include the opening cysteine and the closing phenylalanine or tryptophan. D genes are given only for firm matches. The listing skips clone size in some rows; elsewhere it reads once, few, many or a size class.

NA	TRBV21-1	TRBJ1-5	few	TGTGCCAGCAGCGCACAGGGGCGAGATCAGCCCCAGCATTTT	CASSAQGRDQPQHF
TRBD2	TRBV7-8	TRBJ2-5	NA	TGTGCCAGCAGCTCCCCGGGACTAGCGGGAGGAGAGACCCAGTACTTC	CASSSPGLAGGETQYF
TRBD2	TRBV29-1	TRBJ2-1	NA	TGCAGCGTTCCCCTTAGCGGGAGGGCCTCTGAGCAGTTCTTC	CSVPLSGRASEQFF
NA	TRBV15	TRBJ1-1	NA	TGTGCCACCAGCAGAGATTGGATCCAGGGCGGTGAAGCTTTCTTT	CATSRDWIQGGEAFF
TRBD2	TRBV9	TRBJ2-7	NA	TGTGCCAGCAGCTCAGGGACTAGCGGAGGGGTCGAGCAGTACTTC	CASSSGTSGGVEQYF
NA	TRBV28	TRBJ1-4	NA	TGTGCCAGCAGACGAGCACTCTCAACTAATGAAAAACTGTTTTTT	CASRRALSTNEKLFF
TRBD2	TRBV4-2	TRBJ2-5	once	TGTGCCAGCAGCCCTAGTCGGGAGGGTGGATCGGAGACCCAGTACTTC	CASSPSREGGSETQYF
TRBD1	TRBV2	TRBJ1-5	medium-sized	TGTGCCAGCAGTGAGTGGGACAGTAATCAGCCCCAGCATTTT	CASSEWDSNQPQHF
TRBD1	TRBV6-1	TRBJ2-3	NA	TGTGCCAGCACGGGGACAGCCTCGTACACAGATACGCAGTATTTT	CASTGTASYTDTQYF
NA	TRBV27	TRBJ2-3	NA	TGTGCCAGCAGTTCCTCCCCCCGGGGTACGCAGTATTTT	CASSSSPRGTQYF
TRBD1	TRBV29-1	TRBJ1-1	NA	TGCAGCGCGCTACCAGGGGGAAATGAAGCTTTCTTT	CSALPGGNEAFF
NA	TRBV7-9	TRBJ2-7	NA	TGTGCCAGCAGCTCTAACTACGAGCAGTACTTC	CASSSNYEQYF
NA	TRBV7-9	TRBJ2-7	NA	TGTGCCAGCAGCTCACAGGAACTACCCTACGAGCAGTACTTC	CASSSQELPYEQYF
NA	TRBV9	TRBJ1-3	NA	TGTGCCAGCAGCCCAAATTCAAACACCATATATTTT	CASSPNSNTIYF
NA	TRBV4-2	TRBJ2-7	NA	TGTGCCAGCAGCCAAGAGTCTAGTGTGATCTACGAGCAGTACTTC	CASSQESSVIYEQYF
NA	TRBV19	TRBJ2-7	NA	TGTGCCAGTAACCTTAAGAAGCAGCAGTACTTC	CASNLKKQQYF
NA	TRBV5-6	TRBJ1-1	NA	TGTGCCAGCAGCTTCCCCGTGAACACTGAAGCTTTCTTT	CASSFPVNTEAFF
TRBD2	TRBV28	TRBJ2-1	NA	TGTGCCAGCACCCCACTAGCGGGCTGGGTCAATGAGCAGTTCTTC	CASTPLAGWVNEQFF
NA	TRBV5-4	TRBJ2-3	NA	TGTGCCAGCAGCTTGGATTCGGGGGTCTTGAACACAGATACGCAGTATTTT	CASSLDSGVLNTDTQYF
TRBD1	TRBV28	TRBJ2-2	NA	TGTGCCGAGGGGACAGGGTCCGGGGAGCTGTTTTTT	CAEGTGSGELFF
NA	TRBV2	TRBJ2-3	once	TGTGCCAGCTACCTATTCACAGATACGCAGTATTTT	CASYLFTDTQYF
TRBD1	TRBV11-2	TRBJ1-1	NA	TGTGCCAGCAGTCCCCCGACAGGGAGGATGAACACTGAAGCTTTCTTT	CASSPPTGRMNTEAFF
TRBD1	TRBV28	TRBJ2-5	NA	TGTGCCAGCAGTACCCGACAGGGCGGGGAGACCCAGTACTTC	CASSTRQGGETQYF
TRBD2	TRBV6-5	TRBJ2-3	once	TGTGCCAGCTCATTTAGGGAGGGGACAGATACGCAGTATTTT	CASSFREGTDTQYF
NA	TRBV21-1	TRBJ1-2	few	TGTGCCAGCAGCAAAGAGGCTGCGGTTTATGGCTACACCTTC	CASSKEAAVYGYTF
TRBD2	TRBV5-1	TRBJ2-1	NA	TGCGCCAGCAGCCTTGGAAGCGGGAGATATGACAATGAGCAGTTCTTC	CASSLGSGRYDNEQFF
TRBD1	TRBV15	TRBJ2-7	NA	TGTGCCACCAGCAGCCCGGGACAGGGAACATACGAGCAGTACTTC	CATSSPGQGTYEQYF
NA	TRBV6-4	TRBJ1-5	NA	TGTGCCAGCAGTGACTCCCCAAATCAGCCCCAGCATTTT	CASSDSPNQPQHF
NA	TRBV7-2	TRBJ2-7	once	TGTGCCAGCAGCCCAGCAAGCCAGAAGGGAGACCATTCCTACGAGCAGTACTTC	CASSPASQKGDHSYEQYF
TRBD1	TRBV27	TRBJ2-7	once	TGTGCCAGCAGTCCCTCTTGGCAGGGGGCCTACGAGCAGTACTTC	CASSPSWQGAYEQYF
TRBD2	TRBV28	TRBJ2-7	NA	TGTGCCAGCAGTTCTGCGGGAGGGCCCTCCTACGAGCAGTACTTC	CASSSAGGPSYEQYF
TRBD2	TRBV28	TRBJ2-1	NA	TGTGCCAGCAGCAACCCGCCGGGACTAGCGGGTTTATTCCTCCGGTACAATGAGCAGTTCTTC	CASSNPPGLAGLFLRYNEQFF
TRBD2	TRBV6-4	TRBJ2-1	NA	TGTGCCAGCAGTGACGGGACTAGCGAGCGGAATGAGCAGTTCTTC	CASSDGTSERNEQFF
NA	TRBV28	TRBJ2-7	NA	TGTGCCAGCAGAAAGACAGCTGAATTTTCCTACGAGCAGTACTTC	CASRKTAEFSYEQYF
NA	TRBV11-3	TRBJ2-1	NA	TGTGCCAGCAGCCCCACCCCATCTGCAGGGAAGTTCTTC	CASSPTPSAGKFF